This TCR beta chain was obtained from a study of technical replicates of blood from several donors. This clone was observed a handful of times. Germline V gene sequence: CDR1 MNHNS, CDR2 SASEGT. The junction had 7 bases not matched to a gene; V was cut back by 5 bases and J by 8 bases. The CDR3 totals 14 residues. Clones were sequenced by immunoSEQ multiplex PCR, and TCRdb holds only the in-frame ones, with some missing. The table lists around 97,000 clones, about 95% of them singletons. The sequencing sample was made of T cells isolated from PBMCs. This chain uses TRBV6-1 with TRBJ2-3; 10 positions match TRBD2. The TCR comes from a human donor in good health. The CDR3 DNA is TGTGCCAGCAGTCCTACTAGCGGGACCGGTACGCAGTATTTT. Protein: CASSPTSGTGTQYF.